The present T cell receptor beta chain was sequenced within a study of T cell responses to AZD1222 COVID-19 vaccine. On the study more broadly: Combined were second doses at about 4 or about 12 weeks. Findings of the study overall: It should be noted that donors were predominantly white British and more often female, and clonal diversity was possibly underestimated.

Note on this clone: Its antigen is unknown.

V lost 5 bases and J 1 base, leaving 14 bases between the germline ends. The germline V gene encodes CDR1 MNHEY and CDR2 SMNVEV (reference sequence). This CDR3 comprises 16 residues. TCRdb's copy holds only in-frame clones and misses some; the assay was immunoSEQ multiplex PCR. The sample holds around 100,000 clones, approximately 88% seen once. The TCR was taken from an adult in good health. V gene TRBV27 combines with J gene TRBJ2-2; possible D gene TRBD2, 5 bases. Here the sequenced sample was peripheral blood, taken on day 0 of AZD1222 vaccination. CDR3 bases: TGTGCCAGCAGTCCACTAGGGCTACGGAACACCGGGGAGCTGTTTTTT. Its translation: CASSPLGLRNTGELFF.